Listed below are T cell receptor beta chains from one sample, sequenced in a study of neurological immune-mediated disorders. TCRdb re-called the 5' RACE reads through MiXCR, storing one row per CDR3 protein. The sample contains 70,000 or so distinct CDR3 sequences, 3.2% of which appear only once. The sequencing sample was made of PBMCs. The origin of the receptors is a woman aged 45-65 years with multiple sclerosis. Each CDR3 is given with its conserved first and last residue. Fields, in order: J gene, CDR3 length, D gene, clone size, V gene, CDR3 protein, CDR3 DNA. The D gene is left open where the match is weak. Not every row has a clone size; where given, it reads once, few, many or a size class.

TRBJ1-3	14	.	.	TRBV7-6	CASSLAGSGNTIYF	TGTGCCAGCAGCTTAGCAGGGTCTGGAAACACCATATATTTT
TRBJ2-3	14	TRBD1	many	TRBV6-2/TRBV6-3	CASSYGQGTDTQYF	TGTGCCAGCAGTTACGGACAGGGAACAGATACGCAGTATTTT
TRBJ2-2	16	.	many	TRBV5-1	CASSLYPAGDTGELFF	TGCGCCAGCAGCTTGTATCCGGCAGGGGATACCGGGGAGCTGTTTTTT
TRBJ1-2	13	TRBD1	many	TRBV20-1	CSARDGTAYGYTF	TGCAGTGCTAGAGATGGGACAGCCTATGGCTACACCTTC
TRBJ1-6	14	.	many	TRBV7-6	CASSQTGSHSPLHF	TGTGCCAGCAGCCAAACAGGGAGCCATTCACCCCTCCACTTT
TRBJ1-2	10	.	many	TRBV20-1	CSAKTSGYTF	TGCAGTGCTAAGACGTCAGGCTACACCTTC
TRBJ1-5	14	TRBD1	many	TRBV6-5	CASSRQGSNQPQHF	TGTGCCAGCAGTCGACAGGGTAGCAATCAGCCCCAGCATTTT
TRBJ2-7	16	.	many	TRBV15	CATSRASGQFMGEQYF	TGTGCCACCAGCAGAGCCAGCGGACAATTCATGGGCGAGCAGTACTTC
TRBJ2-3	15	.	.	TRBV20-1	CSARPEPFSTDTQYF	TGCAGTGCTAGACCTGAACCGTTTAGCACAGATACGCAGTATTTT
TRBJ2-7	16	.	.	TRBV7-3	CASSSRRGAGNYEQYF	TGTGCCAGCAGCTCGAGGAGGGGGGCCGGCAATTACGAGCAGTACTTC
TRBJ2-2	18	TRBD2	many	TRBV20-1	CSARDFRTGTSLTGELFF	TGCAGTGCTAGAGATTTCCGAACCGGGACTAGTCTAACCGGGGAGCTGTTTTTT
TRBJ2-1	16	TRBD2	many	TRBV7-9	CASSFISGAISNEQFF	TGTGCCAGCAGCTTTATCAGCGGGGCAATATCCAATGAGCAGTTCTTC
TRBJ2-1	15	TRBD2	few	TRBV18	CASSPPSGSGYEQFF	TGTGCCAGCTCACCGCCTAGCGGGAGTGGGTATGAGCAGTTCTTC
TRBJ2-1	14	TRBD1	many	TRBV28	CASSSEDRVGEQFF	TGTGCCAGCAGTTCGGAGGACAGGGTGGGTGAGCAGTTCTTC
TRBJ1-1	14	.	many	TRBV10-3	CAISESAGSTEAFF	TGTGCCATCAGTGAGTCTGCAGGGTCCACTGAAGCTTTCTTT
TRBJ1-2	14	.	many	TRBV20-1	CSARGGGQNYGYTF	TGCAGTGCTAGAGGTGGCGGCCAAAACTATGGCTACACCTTC
TRBJ1-1	11	.	many	TRBV20-1	CSAARGEEAFF	TGCAGTGCTGCTAGGGGCGAAGAGGCTTTCTTT
TRBJ2-1	17	TRBD2	many	TRBV4-2	CASSQDHLAGSYNEQFF	TGTGCCAGCAGCCAAGACCATCTAGCGGGGTCCTACAATGAGCAGTTCTTC
TRBJ2-1	13	.	many	TRBV5-1	CASSLDGPGEQFF	TGCGCCAGCAGCTTGGACGGCCCGGGTGAGCAGTTCTTC
TRBJ1-4	13	.	many	TRBV20-1	CSARPATNEKLFF	TGCAGTGCTCGGCCCGCAACTAATGAAAAACTGTTTTTT
TRBJ1-2	14	TRBD1	many	TRBV12-3/TRBV12-4	CASSDRASNYGYTF	TGTGCCAGCAGTGACAGGGCTAGTAACTATGGCTACACCTTC
TRBJ2-3	13	.	many	TRBV14	CASSQGGSDTQYF	TGTGCCAGCAGCCAAGGCGGTAGCGATACGCAGTATTTT
TRBJ1-4	14	.	many	TRBV5-1	CASSLAGVREKLFF	TGCGCCAGCAGCTTGGCCGGGGTGCGGGAAAAACTGTTTTTT
TRBJ1-5	13	.	many	TRBV20-1	CSGSAGFNQPQHF	TGCAGTGGATCTGCAGGGTTCAATCAGCCCCAGCATTTT
TRBJ1-2	13	.	many	TRBV7-2	CASSLDPAHGYTF	TGTGCCAGCAGCTTAGACCCGGCCCATGGCTACACCTTC
TRBJ1-2	14	.	many	TRBV15	CATSSGRANYGYTF	TGTGCCACCAGCAGTGGACGAGCTAACTATGGCTACACCTTC
TRBJ2-3	14	TRBD2	many	TRBV5-1	CASGLAGGTDTQYF	TGCGCCAGCGGACTAGCGGGAGGCACAGATACGCAGTATTTT
TRBJ2-3	15	TRBD1	many	TRBV7-2	CASSPGTGFTDTQYF	TGTGCCAGCAGCCCCGGGACAGGGTTCACAGATACGCAGTATTTT
TRBJ1-4	14	TRBD1	many	TRBV5-1	CASSPGQGGEKLFF	TGCGCCAGCAGCCCAGGACAGGGGGGTGAAAAACTGTTTTTT
TRBJ1-1	13	.	many	TRBV5-1	CASSSGPNTEAFF	TGCGCCAGCAGCTCTGGGCCGAACACTGAAGCTTTCTTT
TRBJ1-2	15	.	many	TRBV20-1	CSARDLGSWGYGYTF	TGCAGTGCTAGAGATTTGGGGTCCTGGGGCTATGGCTACACCTTC
TRBJ2-1	17	TRBD2	many	TRBV10-3	CAISEGASGINYNEQFF	TGTGCCATCAGTGAGGGGGCTAGCGGGATAAACTACAATGAGCAGTTCTTC
TRBJ2-7	19	.	many	TRBV20-1	CSARGGQGYYSTGTYEQYF	TGCAGTGCTAGAGGAGGGCAAGGTTACTACTCGACTGGCACCTACGAGCAGTACTTC
TRBJ1-1	14	TRBD1	many	TRBV6-2/TRBV6-3	CASSWTGLNTEAFF	TGTGCCAGCAGTTGGACAGGGTTGAACACTGAAGCTTTCTTT
TRBJ1-5	14	.	many	TRBV20-1	CSARGGGGDQPQHF	TGCAGTGCTAGAGGCGGAGGGGGTGATCAGCCCCAGCATTTT
TRBJ2-2	14	.	many	TRBV7-9	CASSLAGSSGELFF	TGTGCCAGCAGCTTAGCAGGGTCTAGCGGGGAGCTGTTTTTT
TRBJ1-4	13	.	many	TRBV20-1	CSASQQRDEKLFF	TGCAGTGCTAGTCAACAGAGAGATGAAAAACTGTTTTTT
TRBJ1-4	15	TRBD1	many	TRBV7-9	CASSTRQGSGEKLFF	TGTGCCAGCAGCACGAGACAGGGGTCGGGTGAAAAACTGTTTTTT
TRBJ1-5	13	.	many	TRBV27	CASSLSGYQPQHF	TGTGCCAGCAGTTTGTCGGGGTATCAGCCCCAGCATTTT
TRBJ2-1	11	.	many	TRBV20-1	CSASFSYEQFF	TGCAGTGCTAGTTTCTCCTATGAGCAGTTCTTC
TRBJ2-1	16	TRBD1	many	TRBV10-3	CAISESTGYSYNEQFF	TGTGCCATCAGTGAGTCGACAGGGTACTCCTACAATGAGCAGTTCTTC
TRBJ2-1	14	TRBD2	many	TRBV5-6	CASSYGLVDNEQFF	TGTGCCAGCAGCTATGGACTAGTCGACAATGAGCAGTTCTTC
TRBJ2-3	15	TRBD2	many	TRBV20-1	CSARVGLAGIDTQYF	TGCAGTGCTAGGGTTGGACTAGCGGGAATAGATACGCAGTATTTT